This T cell receptor beta chain was identified during a study of CD8+ T cells in alopecia areata. The sequencing template was cDNA reverse transcribed from extracted RNA. Using immunoSEQ multiplex PCR, the repertoire was profiled, and TCRdb retains in-frame clones only, with some absent. The table shows over 85,000 clones, with 41% occurring only once. Study-level results: Clonality in lesional scalp, especially alopecia totalis/universalis, exceeded that of normal scalp. TCR sharing across patients was less clear than in mice, possibly HLA-related.

Obtained from alopecia areata patients were lesional scalp punch biopsies along with peripheral blood. Sorting of PBMCs yielded the CD4+ and CD8+ T cells. This clone has a handful of counts. Its specificity is not known. The source is a human donor with alopecia areata. The sequenced sample consisted of CD4+ T cells sorted from blood.

CDR3 loop: CASSYFGVPFYGYTF. The CDR3 DNA is TGTGCCAGCAGTTACTTCGGGGTCCCATTCTATGGCTACACCTTC. The chain is built from TRBV6-5 and TRBJ1-2; no clear D gene. The germline V gene has CDR1 MNHEY and CDR2 SVGAGI. The CDR3 runs to 15 residues. V dropped 1 base and J dropped 4 bases, with 13 bases sitting between them.